This TCR beta chain comes out of a study of control samples from healthy donors and cancer patients. The CDR3 is 15 residues long. Trimming left V 5 bases short and J 6 bases short, with 14 bases between. CDR1 is LNHDA and CDR2 is SQIVND in the germline V gene (reference sequence). This clone occurred a few times. The sample has other DNA sequences that encode this CDR3 too. The protocol was immunoSEQ multiplex PCR, while the TCRdb copy is restricted to in-frame clones and leaves out a portion. The data show approximately 190,000 clones, with over 80% seen just once and less than 2% held by the top ten.

The sequenced sample consisted of blood. The TCR was taken from a young man in good health. This rearrangement joins TRBV19 to TRBJ1-6; tentative D call: TRBD1 (6 bases). CDR3 loop: CASSPNRAGNSPLHF. The CDR3 DNA follows: TGTGCCAGTAGTCCGAACAGGGCAGGTAATTCACCCCTCCACTTT.